This T cell receptor beta chain was captured by sequencing in a study of blood T cell repertoires in COVID-19. Ages ranged from roughly 18 to 100 years, with residence in under 25 US areas. Authors' data handling: Scientists estimated how many nucleated cells there were by amplifying reference gene primers. The table came from immunoSEQ multiplex PCR; TCRdb's copy has only in-frame clones and leaves some out. V, J and clone size are taken as reported in that table, and D and trimming were inferred from the DNA itself. The table includes over 200,000 clones, about 85% detected once. This CDR3 contains 13 residues. V was clipped by 3 bases and J by 0 bases, with 2 bases between them. Germline V gene lookup returns CDR1 MDHEN and CDR2 SYDVKM.

The chain recombines TRBV28 with TRBJ2-2; D remains unclear. Material for sequencing was PBMCs or T cells enriched from blood (not recorded which). The receptor was isolated from a man aged 40-50 years who had recovered from COVID-19. The CDR3 region is CASSFANTGELFF. The CDR3 DNA is TGTGCCAGCAGTTTCGCGAACACCGGGGAGCTGTTTTTT.